Listed below are T cell receptor beta chains from one sample, sequenced in a study of cytomegalovirus exposure and HLA in healthy donors. Profiled with immunoSEQ multiplex PCR; TCRdb holds only in-frame clones, not every one. The repertoire includes about 150,000 clones, 82% of them detected once, and under 7.5% sits in the top ten. Sequencing was carried out using PBMCs. These receptor sequences come from a woman between 45 and 65 years old in good health and CMV-seropositive. CDR3s include the opening cysteine and the closing phenylalanine or tryptophan. The size entry is marked missing in some rows and otherwise reads once, few, many or a size class.

v_gene	j_gene	abundance	CDR3aa
TRBV6-6	TRBJ2-3	-	CASTKGGATDTQYF
TRBV7-9	TRBJ2-7	-	CASSFQGQRYEQYF
TRBV6-1	TRBJ1-6	-	CASSEALGQGNSPLHF
TRBV11-2	-	-	CASSLAIDRAYEQYF
TRBV29-1	TRBJ2-3	-	CSVAGGVDTQYF
TRBV7-9	TRBJ1-4	-	CASSFGNIGEKLFF
TRBV5-4	TRBJ2-3	-	CASSLVVGGASTDTQYF
TRBV10-3	TRBJ2-2	-	CAISRLSSGGKKGTGELFF
TRBV2	TRBJ1-1	-	CASNVGGNRGLSEAFF
TRBV2	TRBJ2-3	-	CASSEQGRADTQYF
TRBV7-2	TRBJ1-2	few	CASSPGNYGYTF
TRBV27	TRBJ2-1	-	CASSLAFGSNEQFF
TRBV25-1	TRBJ1-1	few	CASSGPTPQGSRTEAFF
TRBV25-1	TRBJ2-1	-	CASSEWAGDYNEQFF
TRBV19	TRBJ1-1	-	CASSISTGTRNTEAFF
TRBV2	TRBJ2-4	-	CASSEIRGQGNIQYF
TRBV7-2	TRBJ2-5	-	CASSLGTGWEETQYF
TRBV5-3	TRBJ1-6	-	CARSSLGRRYSYNSPLHF
TRBV5-4	TRBJ1-6	-	CASSYQDSPLHF
TRBV5-5	TRBJ2-2	-	CASSSGQGSTGELFF
TRBV6-5	TRBJ2-7	once	CATYGLAGGSYEQYF
TRBV5-1	TRBJ2-3	-	CASTGGSSTDTQYF
TRBV27	TRBJ2-3	-	CASSPGLAGTTDTQYF
TRBV29-1	TRBJ1-1	-	CSVQGQARNTEAFF
TRBV29-1	TRBJ2-7	-	CSVRQSSYEQYF
TRBV19	TRBJ2-2	-	CASRRTGGFTGELFF